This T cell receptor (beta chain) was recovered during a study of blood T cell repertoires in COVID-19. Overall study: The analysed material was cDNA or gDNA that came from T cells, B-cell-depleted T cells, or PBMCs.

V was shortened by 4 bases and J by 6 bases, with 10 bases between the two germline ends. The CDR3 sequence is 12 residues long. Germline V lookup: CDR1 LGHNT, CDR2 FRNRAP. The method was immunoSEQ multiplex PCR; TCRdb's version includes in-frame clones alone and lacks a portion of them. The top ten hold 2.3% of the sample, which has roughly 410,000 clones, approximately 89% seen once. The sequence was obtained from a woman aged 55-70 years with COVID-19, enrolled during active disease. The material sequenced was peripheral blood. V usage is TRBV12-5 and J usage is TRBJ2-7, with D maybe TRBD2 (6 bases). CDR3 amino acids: CASGWGDFEQYF. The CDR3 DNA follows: TGTGCTAGTGGTTGGGGGGACTTCGAGCAGTACTTC.